This T cell receptor beta chain comes out of a study of siplizumab effects on memory and regulatory T cells (dated by TCRdb to the late 2010s). Turning to the overall study: The study examined how the anti-CD2 antibody siplizumab affects alloreactive T-cell subsets in allogeneic mixed lymphocyte reactions built from human PBMCs.

The protocol used for the library was the immunoSEQ multiplex PCR assay. Each sample had 85,000 to 100,000 TCR templates assayed by the deep sequencing platform. Genomic DNA extracted from sorted T cells was used for TCRbeta CDR3 sequencing. The study's processing was this. Clonal analysis of TCRbeta CDR3 data was done in the R programming language. Alloreactive CD4+ and CD8+ clones were defined by comparing unstimulated samples with post-reaction CFSE-low samples. By matching sequences to the repertoires of sorted unstimulated Treg and non-Treg cells, each alloreactive CD4+ clone was assigned a regulatory or non-regulatory origin. The clones in this table, taken by TCRdb from immuneACCESS, are in-frame only. Not every clone is retained; where verified, under half of the shortfall comes from an unresolved V gene, and the cause of the rest is unknown. V and J calls and clone size are copied from that table; D and trimming were computed from the DNA. The sample has more than 85,000 clones on record, 90% to 95% of them singletons. The top ten clones comprise under 0.75% of the sample.

Broader findings and caveats from the paper: The cumulative frequency of alloreactive sequences traceable to unstimulated CD4+ memory T cells was significantly reduced by siplizumab. Greater diversity appeared to be present in unstimulated naive T cells than in memory T cells, and a substantial contribution to the alloresponse seemed to be made by naive cells. A naive or memory phenotype could not be assigned to roughly 75-97% of proliferating CD4+ or CD8+ clones. No functional confirmation was obtained for the suppressive function of proliferating Tregs from siplizumab cultures. Sequences below about 10^-5 frequency were poorly captured, so only a minor fraction of alloreactive clones could be mapped to unstimulated subsets. In reactions with siplizumab, an average of about 69% of mappable alloreactive CD4+ clones were Treg-derived, compared with around 28% in control reactions.

This clone was recorded only once. Its cognate antigen has yet to be identified. No much larger clone is present one base from it, and per-base qualities are unavailable. Trimming takes 0 bases from V and 6 bases from J, and the germline ends sit 21 bases apart. Per the germline V gene, SGDLS is the CDR1 and YYNGEE is the CDR2. The CDR3 covers 17 residues, taking in both the cysteine and the phenylalanine. The DNA shown is the 51-base CDR3, in frame from base 1. TCRbeta CDR3 sequencing was performed on sorted unstimulated T cells and on proliferating T cells recovered from mixed lymphocyte reactions. Fresh whole blood from nine to eleven HLA-typed healthy donors served as the source for isolating PBMCs. To map where alloreactive clones came from, unstimulated CD4+ regulatory T cells were FACS-sorted.

The receptor comes from a human donor in good health. The sequenced sample consisted of Tregs sorted from blood. This receptor chain uses TRBV9 and TRBJ2-5, with the D segment possibly TRBD1 or TRBD2, each aligning over 5 bases. The bases read TGTGCCAGCAGCGTAGAGATCGTGGGACGCCCGGGGAAGACCCAGTACTTC. The resulting protein is CASSVEIVGRPGKTQYF.